This TCR beta chain is drawn from a study of cytomegalovirus exposure and HLA in healthy donors. The V gene lost 0 bases and the J gene lost 3 bases, with 10 bases spanning the gap. Germline V gene data show CDR1 as SGDLS and CDR2 as YYNGEE. The CDR3 extends over 15 amino acids. The PCR ran on 60 Vbeta and 13 Jbeta primers. Libraries were prepared by immunoSEQ multiplex PCR; TCRdb keeps only in-frame clonotypes and omits some of them. The profile shows roughly 180,000 clones, roughly 74% of them singletons. This clone was counted once. The specimen sequenced was PBMCs. The receptor comes from a female donor in good health and CMV-seronegative. The chain links TRBV9 to TRBJ1-3; TRBD1 might be the D (6 bases). CDR3 nucleotide sequence: TGTGCCAGCAGCGTAGAACAGGGCGGTGGAAACACCATATATTTT. Translating gives CASSVEQGGGNTIYF.